This TCR beta chain was identified during a study of OX40 agonist ivuxolimab in advanced cancers. Study-wide findings and caveats: The study observed clonal expansion of CD4+ and CD8+ blood T cells by week 6 at 0.1 to 3.0 mg/kg. Not determined was the antigen specificity of the expanded peripheral T cells.

Clones were read by immunoSEQ multiplex PCR, and TCRdb kept only the in-frame ones, dropping some. The sample has tens of thousands of clones; around nine tenths are singletons. Between the trimmed V and J ends, which lost 2 bases and 4 bases, there was a span of 6 bases. The V gene's germline CDR1 is MNHNS and CDR2 SASEGT. The length of the CDR3 is 12 residues. In regard to this clone: The antigen is unknown.

Patients were ruled out by autoimmune disease history or systemic immunosuppression. The chain employs TRBV6-1 and TRBJ2-7, with no clear D. The sequence derives from an adult with an advanced solid tumor such as melanoma, head and neck, liver or kidney cancer. Source: CD4+ or CD8+ T cells sorted from blood, taken in a trial of the OX40 agonist ivuxolimab. CDR3 nucleotides: TGTGCCAGCAGTGAATATACTTACGAGCAGTACTTC. It codes for CASSEYTYEQYF.